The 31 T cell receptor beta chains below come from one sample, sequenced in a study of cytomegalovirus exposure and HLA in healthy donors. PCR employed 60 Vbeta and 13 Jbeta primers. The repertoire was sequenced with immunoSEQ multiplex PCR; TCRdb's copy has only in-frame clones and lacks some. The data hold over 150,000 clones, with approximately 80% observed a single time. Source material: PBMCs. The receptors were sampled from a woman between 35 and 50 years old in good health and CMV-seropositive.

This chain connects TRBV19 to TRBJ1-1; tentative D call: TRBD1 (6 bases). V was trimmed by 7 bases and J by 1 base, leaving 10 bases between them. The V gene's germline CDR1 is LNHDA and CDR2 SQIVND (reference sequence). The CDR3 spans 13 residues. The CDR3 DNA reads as TGTGCCAGTAATAGGGGGTGGAACACTGAAGCTTTCTTT. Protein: CASNRGWNTEAFF.

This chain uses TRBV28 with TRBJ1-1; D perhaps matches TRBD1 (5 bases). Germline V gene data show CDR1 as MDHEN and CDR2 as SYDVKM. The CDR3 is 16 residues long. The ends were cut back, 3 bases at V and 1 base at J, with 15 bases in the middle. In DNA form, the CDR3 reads TGTGCCAGCAGTTTTATCCGGAGAACAGGGAACACTGAAGCTTTCTTT. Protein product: CASSFIRRTGNTEAFF.

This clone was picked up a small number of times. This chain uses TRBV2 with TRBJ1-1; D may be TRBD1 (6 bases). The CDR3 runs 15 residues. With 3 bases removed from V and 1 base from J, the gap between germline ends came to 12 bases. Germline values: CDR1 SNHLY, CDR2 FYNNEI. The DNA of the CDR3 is TGTGCCAGCAGTGATCAGGGGATTGGGAACACTGAAGCTTTCTTT. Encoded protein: CASSDQGIGNTEAFF.

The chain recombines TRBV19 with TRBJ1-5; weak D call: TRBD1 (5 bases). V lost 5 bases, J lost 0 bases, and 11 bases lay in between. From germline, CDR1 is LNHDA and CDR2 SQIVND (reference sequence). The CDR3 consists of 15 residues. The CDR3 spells CASSRQGPSNQPQHF. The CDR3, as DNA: TGTGCCAGTAGTCGGCAGGGCCCTAGCAATCAGCCCCAGCATTTT.

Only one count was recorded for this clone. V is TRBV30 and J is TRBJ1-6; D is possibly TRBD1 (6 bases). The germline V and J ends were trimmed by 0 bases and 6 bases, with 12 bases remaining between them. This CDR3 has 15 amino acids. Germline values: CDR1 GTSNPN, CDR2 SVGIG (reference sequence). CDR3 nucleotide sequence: TGTGCCTGGAGTGTACGTCGACAGGCTAATTCACCCCTCCACTTT. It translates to CAWSVRRQANSPLHF.

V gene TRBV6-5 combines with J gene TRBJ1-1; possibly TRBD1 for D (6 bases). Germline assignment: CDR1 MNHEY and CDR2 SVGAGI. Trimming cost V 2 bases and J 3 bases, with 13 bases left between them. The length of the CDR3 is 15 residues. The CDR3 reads CASSYGDRYDTEAFF. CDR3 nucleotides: TGTGCCAGCAGTTACGGTGACAGGTATGACACTGAAGCTTTCTTT.

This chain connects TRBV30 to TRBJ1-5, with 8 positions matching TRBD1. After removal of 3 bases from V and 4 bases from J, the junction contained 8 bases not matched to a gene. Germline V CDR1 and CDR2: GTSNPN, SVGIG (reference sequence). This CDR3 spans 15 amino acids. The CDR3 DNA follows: TGTGCCTGGAGCCCACAGGGGGGCTGGAATCAGCCCCAGCATTTT. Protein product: CAWSPQGGWNQPQHF.

The CDR3 protein is CASSPGQGVTNTGELFF. The CDR3 region has the DNA TGTGCCAGCTCACCGGGACAGGGAGTTACTAACACCGGGGAGCTGTTTTTT. The rearrangement links TRBV18 to TRBJ2-2; 9 bases are a match to TRBD1. The CDR3 loop spans 17 amino acids. V lost 3 bases and J lost 2; bases outside the gene matches: 7. From germline, CDR1 is KGHSH and CDR2 LQKENI.

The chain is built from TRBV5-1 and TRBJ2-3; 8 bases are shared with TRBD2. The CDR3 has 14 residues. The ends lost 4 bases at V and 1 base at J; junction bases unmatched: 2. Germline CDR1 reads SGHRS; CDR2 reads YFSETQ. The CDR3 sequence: CASSMTSGTDTQYF. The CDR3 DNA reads TGCGCCAGCAGCATGACTAGCGGCACAGATACGCAGTATTTT.

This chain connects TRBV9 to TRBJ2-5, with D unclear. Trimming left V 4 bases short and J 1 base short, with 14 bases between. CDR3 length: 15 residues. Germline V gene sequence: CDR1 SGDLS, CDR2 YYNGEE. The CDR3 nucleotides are TGTGCCAGCAGCCCACAGACCAGTCTCCAAGAGACCCAGTACTTC. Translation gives CASSPQTSLQETQYF.

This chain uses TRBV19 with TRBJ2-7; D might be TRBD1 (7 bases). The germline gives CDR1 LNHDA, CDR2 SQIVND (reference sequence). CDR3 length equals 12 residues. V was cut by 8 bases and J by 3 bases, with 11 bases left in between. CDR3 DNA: TGTGCCAGTGCGGGACAGCGCTACGAGCAGTACTTC. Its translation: CASAGQRYEQYF.

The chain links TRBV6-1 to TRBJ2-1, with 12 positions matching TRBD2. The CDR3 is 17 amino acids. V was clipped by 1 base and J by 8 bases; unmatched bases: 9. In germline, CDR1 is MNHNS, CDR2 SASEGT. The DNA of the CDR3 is TGTGCCAGCAGTGAAGAGCTAGCGGGAGGGCCTGAGGATGAGCAGTTCTTC. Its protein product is CASSEELAGGPEDEQFF.

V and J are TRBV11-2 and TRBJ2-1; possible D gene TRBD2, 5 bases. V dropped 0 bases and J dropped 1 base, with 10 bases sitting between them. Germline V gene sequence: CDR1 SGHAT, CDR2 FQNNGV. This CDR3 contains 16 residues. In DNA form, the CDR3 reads TGTGCCAGCAGCTTAGATCTCCTAGCTTCCTACAATGAGCAGTTCTTC. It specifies CASSLDLLASYNEQFF.

The CDR3: CAWVDGFPSSYNSPLHF. The DNA of the CDR3 is TGTGCCTGGGTTGACGGCTTCCCTAGCTCCTATAATTCACCCCTCCACTTT. The J gene is TRBJ1-6, the V gene TRBV30; D ambiguous. V lost 5 bases to trimming and J lost 0 bases, with 17 bases between them. Germline V gene lookup returns CDR1 GTSNPN and CDR2 SVGIG (reference sequence). The CDR3 length is 17 residues.

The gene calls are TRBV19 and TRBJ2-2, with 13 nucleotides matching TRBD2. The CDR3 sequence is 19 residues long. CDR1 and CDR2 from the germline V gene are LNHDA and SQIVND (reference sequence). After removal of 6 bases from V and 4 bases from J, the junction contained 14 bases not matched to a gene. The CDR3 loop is CASRSPPGTSGTLTGELFF. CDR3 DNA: TGTGCCAGTAGATCCCCACCCGGGACTAGCGGGACCCTCACCGGGGAGCTGTTTTTT.

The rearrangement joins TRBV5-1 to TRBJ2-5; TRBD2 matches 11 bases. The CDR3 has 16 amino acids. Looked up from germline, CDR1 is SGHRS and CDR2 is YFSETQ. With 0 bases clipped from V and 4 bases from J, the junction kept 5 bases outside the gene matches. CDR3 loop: CASSLDSGRARETQYF. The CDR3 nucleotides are TGCGCCAGCAGCTTGGATAGCGGGAGGGCCCGAGAGACCCAGTACTTC. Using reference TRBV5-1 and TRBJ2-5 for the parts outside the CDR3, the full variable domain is KAGVTQTPRYLIKTRGQQVTLSCSPISGHRSVSWYQQTPGQGLQFLFEYFSETQRNKGNFPGRFSGRQFSNSRSEMNVSTLELGDSALYLCASSLDSGRARETQYFGPGTRLLVL.

CDR3 DNA: TGTGCCAGCAGCCCCCCCAGTGCGGGAGACTACAATGAGCAGTTCTTC. Residues: CASSPPSAGDYNEQFF. The J gene is TRBJ2-1, the V gene TRBV9; 7 positions match TRBD2. Losses at the gene ends were 4 bases for V and 3 bases for J; bases not matched to a gene: 10. The CDR3 is 16 residues long. Germline-derived CDR1 and CDR2 are SGDLS and YYNGEE.

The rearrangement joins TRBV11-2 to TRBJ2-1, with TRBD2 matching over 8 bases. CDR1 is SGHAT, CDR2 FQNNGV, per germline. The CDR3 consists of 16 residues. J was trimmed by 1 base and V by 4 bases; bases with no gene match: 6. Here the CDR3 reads CASSSHSGKSYNEQFF. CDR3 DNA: TGTGCCAGCAGCTCGCATAGCGGGAAGTCCTACAATGAGCAGTTCTTC.

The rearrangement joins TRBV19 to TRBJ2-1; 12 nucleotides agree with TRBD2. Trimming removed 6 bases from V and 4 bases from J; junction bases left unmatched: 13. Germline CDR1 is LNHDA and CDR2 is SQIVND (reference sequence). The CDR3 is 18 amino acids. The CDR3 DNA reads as TGTGCCAGTAGGAGACTAGCGGGAGATGGTTTTAGGTACAATGAGCAGTTCTTC. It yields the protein CASRRLAGDGFRYNEQFF. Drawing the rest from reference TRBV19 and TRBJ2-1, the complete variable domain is DGGITQSPKYLFRKEGQNVTLSCEQNLNHDAMYWYRQDPGQGLRLIYYSQIVNDFQKGDIAEGYSVSREKKESFPLTVTSAQKNPTAFYLCASRRLAGDGFRYNEQFFGPGTRLTVL.

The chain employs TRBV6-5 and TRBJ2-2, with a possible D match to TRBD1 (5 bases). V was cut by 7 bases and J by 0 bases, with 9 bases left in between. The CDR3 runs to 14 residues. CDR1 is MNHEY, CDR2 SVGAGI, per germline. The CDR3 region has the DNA TGTGCCAGCAAAACAGGATCGAACACCGGGGAGCTGTTTTTT. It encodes CASKTGSNTGELFF.

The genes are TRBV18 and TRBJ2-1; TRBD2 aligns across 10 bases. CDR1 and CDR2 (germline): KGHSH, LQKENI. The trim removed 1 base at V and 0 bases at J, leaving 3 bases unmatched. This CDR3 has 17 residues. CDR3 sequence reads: CASSPLPSGGSYNEQFF. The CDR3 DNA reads TGTGCCAGCTCACCACTGCCTAGCGGGGGCTCCTACAATGAGCAGTTCTTC. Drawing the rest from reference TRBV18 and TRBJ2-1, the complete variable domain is NAGVMQNPRHLVRRRGQEARLRCSPMKGHSHVYWYRQLPEEGLKFMVYLQKENIIDESGMPKERFSAEFPKEGPSILRIQQVVRGDSAAYFCASSPLPSGGSYNEQFFGPGTRLTVL.

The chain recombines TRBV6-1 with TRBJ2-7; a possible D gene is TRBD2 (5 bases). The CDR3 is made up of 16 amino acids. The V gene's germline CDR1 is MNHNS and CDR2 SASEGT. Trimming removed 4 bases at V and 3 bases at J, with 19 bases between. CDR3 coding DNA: TGTGCCAGCAGTGGTCCTCGGACGGGGATTATCTACGAGCAGTACTTC. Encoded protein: CASSGPRTGIIYEQYF.

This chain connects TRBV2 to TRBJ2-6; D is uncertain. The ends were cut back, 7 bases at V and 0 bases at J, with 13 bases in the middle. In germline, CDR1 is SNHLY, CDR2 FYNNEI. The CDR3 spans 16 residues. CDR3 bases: TGTGCCAGCAAGAGGCAGCTCTACTCTGGGGCCAACGTCCTGACTTTC. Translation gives CASKRQLYSGANVLTF.

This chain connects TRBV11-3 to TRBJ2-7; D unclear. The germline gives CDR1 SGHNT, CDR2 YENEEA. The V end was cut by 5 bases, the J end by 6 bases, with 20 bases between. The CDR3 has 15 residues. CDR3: CASSTRLASEGEQYF. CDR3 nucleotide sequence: TGTGCCAGCAGCACCCGCCTGGCCAGCGAAGGCGAGCAGTACTTC.

CDR3 DNA sequence: TGTGCCAGCAGTGAAACAGGACCGGTTTCACCCCTCCACTTT. Translated: CASSETGPVSPLHF. The rearrangement links TRBV25-1 to TRBJ1-6; possibly TRBD1 for D (5 bases). The ends were cut back, 2 bases at V and 9 bases at J, with 11 bases in the middle. Germline V gives CDR1 MGHDK, CDR2 SYGVNS. This CDR3 comprises 14 residues.

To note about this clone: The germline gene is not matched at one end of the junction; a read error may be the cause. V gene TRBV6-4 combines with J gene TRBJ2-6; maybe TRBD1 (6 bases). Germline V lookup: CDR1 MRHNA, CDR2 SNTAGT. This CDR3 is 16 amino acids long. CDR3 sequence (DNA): TGTACCAGCAGTGCTCAGGGGCAGTCTGGGGCCAACGTCCTGACTTTC. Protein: CTSSAQGQSGANVLTF.

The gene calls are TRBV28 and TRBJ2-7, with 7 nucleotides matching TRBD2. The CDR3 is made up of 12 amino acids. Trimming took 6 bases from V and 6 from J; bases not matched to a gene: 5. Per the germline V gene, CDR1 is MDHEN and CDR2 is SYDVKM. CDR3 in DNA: TGTGCCAGCAGGCGGGAGTATGGCGAGCAGTACTTC. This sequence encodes CASRREYGEQYF.

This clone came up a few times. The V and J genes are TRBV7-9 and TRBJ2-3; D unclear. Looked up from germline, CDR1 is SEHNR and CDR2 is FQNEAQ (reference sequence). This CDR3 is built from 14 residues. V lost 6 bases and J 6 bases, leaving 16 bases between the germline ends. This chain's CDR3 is CASRASSVVDTQYF. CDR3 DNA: TGTGCCAGCAGGGCTTCGAGCGTAGTCGATACGCAGTATTTT. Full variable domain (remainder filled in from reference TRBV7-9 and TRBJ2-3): DTGVSQNPRHKITKRGQNVTFRCDPISEHNRLYWYRQTLGQGPEFLTYFQNEAQLEKSRLLSDRFSAERPKGSFSTLEIQRTEQGDSAMYLCASRASSVVDTQYFGPGTRLTVL.

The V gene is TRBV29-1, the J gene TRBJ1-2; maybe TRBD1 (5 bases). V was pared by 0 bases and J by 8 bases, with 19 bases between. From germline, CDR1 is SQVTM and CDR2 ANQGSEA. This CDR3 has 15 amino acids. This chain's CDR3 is CSVEDRDSRAKGYTF. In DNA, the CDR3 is TGCAGCGTTGAAGACCGGGACTCCCGGGCTAAGGGCTACACCTTC.

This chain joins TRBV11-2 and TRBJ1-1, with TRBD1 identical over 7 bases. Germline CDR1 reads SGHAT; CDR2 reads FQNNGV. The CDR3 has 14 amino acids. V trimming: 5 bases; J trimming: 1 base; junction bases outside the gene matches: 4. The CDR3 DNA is TGTGCCAGCAGCGCAAGGGGGCCGAACACTGAAGCTTTCTTT. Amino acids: CASSARGPNTEAFF.

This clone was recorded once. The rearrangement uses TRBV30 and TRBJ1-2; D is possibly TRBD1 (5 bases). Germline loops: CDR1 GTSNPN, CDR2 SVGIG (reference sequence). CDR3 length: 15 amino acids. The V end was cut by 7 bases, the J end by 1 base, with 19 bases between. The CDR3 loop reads CALRGGDAVNYGYTF. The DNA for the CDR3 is TGTGCCTTGCGGGGGGGGGACGCCGTTAACTATGGCTACACCTTC.